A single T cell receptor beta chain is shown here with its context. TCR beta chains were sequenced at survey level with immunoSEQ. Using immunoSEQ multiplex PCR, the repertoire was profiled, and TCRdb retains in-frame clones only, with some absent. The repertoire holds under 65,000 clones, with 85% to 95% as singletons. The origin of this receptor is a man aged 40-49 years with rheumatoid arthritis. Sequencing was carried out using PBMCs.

Here the CDR3 DNA reads TGTGCCAGCAGCGCTAGCGGGAGGGATTCCCATGAGCAGTTCTTC. Translated, it gives CASSASGRDSHEQFF. The rearrangement joins TRBV9 to TRBJ2-1; TRBD2 agrees at 12 bases. The CDR3 length is 15 residues. Germline V gene data show CDR1 as SGDLS and CDR2 as YYNGEE. The V segment lost 3 bases and the J segment 8 bases; nucleotides outside the gene matches: 6.